The subject of this entry is one TCR beta chain. This entry belongs to a study of blood T cell repertoires in COVID-19. Turning to the study itself: T cells, B-cell-depleted T cells, or PBMCs provided the cDNA or gDNA that served as material.

Repertoires were generated with immunoSEQ multiplex PCR, while TCRdb's copy carries only in-frame clones and drops some. The sample records 300,000 to 350,000 clones, 70% to 90% being singletons. Germline V lookup: CDR1 SGHDN, CDR2 FVKESK. This CDR3 region has 14 residues. The germline V and J ends were trimmed by 1 base and 7 bases, with 14 bases remaining between them. Either two negative PCRs, clearance, or symptom resolution qualified Cohort 3 donors as recovered. The sample taken for sequencing was PBMCs or T cells enriched from blood (not recorded which). The sequence was obtained from a man younger than 45 who had recovered from COVID-19. The V gene is TRBV14, the J gene TRBJ2-7, with D hard to call. The CDR3: CASSQAFGFREQYF. DNA of the CDR3: TGTGCCAGCAGCCAAGCGTTCGGGTTTAGGGAGCAGTACTTC.